Presented here are 11 T cell receptor beta chains from one specimen sequenced in a study of T-cell reconstitution after alpha-beta-depleted transplantation in children. A library of TCRbeta sequences, prepared with unique molecular identifiers, was generated. Via MiXCR, TCRdb re-called the PCR reads, giving one row per CDR3 protein. The table records over 550,000 distinct CDR3 sequences, about 10% of them present only once. The sequencing used PBMCs from the stem cell graft donor, collected from the stem cell graft. The origin of the receptors is a human donor who donated a stem cell graft to a child with acute myeloid leukemia.

This clonotype was counted only a few times. The V and J genes are TRBV5-1 and TRBJ2-7; 11 bases fit TRBD2. From germline, CDR1 is SGHRS and CDR2 YFSETQ. CDR3 length: 15 residues. With 4 bases clipped from V and 4 bases from J, the junction kept 7 bases outside the gene matches. DNA for the CDR3: TGCGCCAGCAGCAGAGGGACTAGCGGAAATTACGAGCAGTACTTC. Translation gives CASSRGTSGNYEQYF.

The table lists this clonotype with many counts. The chain links TRBV7-2 to TRBJ2-1; the D gene is possibly TRBD2 (5 bases). V dropped 4 bases and J dropped 5 bases, with 18 bases sitting between them. The germline CDR1 and CDR2 sequences are SGHTA and FQGNSA. The CDR3 runs to 16 residues. The CDR3 DNA reads as TGTGCCAGCAGCTCACTTACGGCCCAGCGGAACAATGAGCAGTTCTTC. Amino acid sequence: CASSSLTAQRNNEQFF.

This clonotype was recorded at least ten times. The CDR3: CASSESDRIRAFF. CDR3 nucleotides: TGCGCCAGCAGTGAGTCGGACAGGATACGAGCTTTCTTT. The rearrangement joins TRBV10-2 to TRBJ1-1, with 7 bases that match TRBD1. Unmatched junction bases numbered 5, after V lost 0 bases and J lost 10 bases. There are 13 residues in the CDR3. CDR1 and CDR2 from the germline V gene are WSHSY and SAAADI.

This clonotype was detected a few times. The gene calls are TRBV28 and TRBJ1-2; TRBD1 might be the D (5 bases). The CDR3 has 10 residues. From germline, CDR1 is MDHEN and CDR2 SYDVKM. The V end was cut by 9 bases, the J end by 4 bases, with 6 bases between. The CDR3 nucleotides are TGTGCCAGTGGGACCTATGGCTACACCTTC. The encoded protein is CASGTYGYTF.

The table lists this clonotype with a few counts. The chain has TRBV7-9 and TRBJ2-3; possibly TRBD1 for D (5 bases). Trimming left V 6 bases short and J 4 bases short, with 20 bases between. CDR1 and CDR2 (germline): SEHNR, FQNEAQ (reference sequence). There are 16 residues in the CDR3. CDR3 sequence reads: CASSKVATVPSDTQYF. CDR3 in DNA: TGTGCCAGCAGTAAAGTGGCGACAGTCCCATCAGATACGCAGTATTTT.

In this sample, this clonotype turned up a few times. The chain links TRBV29-1 to TRBJ2-1; the match to TRBD2 covers 8 bases. CDR1 and CDR2 from the germline V gene are SQVTM and ANQGSEA. The CDR3 runs to 18 residues. V shed 3 bases and J 5 bases; nucleotides not matched to a gene: 18. The CDR3 protein is CSVDGVAGRHTFDNEQFF. Written as DNA, the CDR3 is TGCAGCGTTGATGGGGTAGCGGGAAGACATACCTTTGACAATGAGCAGTTCTTC.

This clonotype was seen ten or more times. The chain employs TRBV20-1 and TRBJ2-7, with 8 bases matching TRBD2. V was pared by 5 bases and J by 7 bases, with 13 bases of the junction left unmatched. This CDR3 is 14 amino acids long. Germline values: CDR1 DFQATT, CDR2 SNEGSKA (reference sequence). CDR3 in DNA: TGCAGTGCTTCATGGACTAGCAGAAAGGGGGAGCAGTACTTC. It is translated as CSASWTSRKGEQYF.

This clonotype was recorded at least ten times. The rearrangement joins TRBV11-2 to TRBJ2-5; no firm D call. The CDR3 runs 13 residues. V shed 0 bases and J shed 2 bases, with 4 bases lying between them. Per germline, CDR1 SGHAT and CDR2 FQNNGV. CDR3 DNA: TGTGCCAGCAGCTTAGAGTGGCAAGAGACCCAGTACTTC. Encoded protein: CASSLEWQETQYF.

This clonotype showed up just a few times. The chain employs TRBV24-1 and TRBJ1-5; D unclear. Germline assignment: CDR1 KGHDR and CDR2 SFDVKD. The CDR3 loop spans 13 amino acids. V shed 4 bases and J shed 7 bases, with 10 bases lying between them. CDR3 sequence reads: CATSETAGQPQHF. The CDR3 nucleotides are TGTGCCACCAGTGAGACGGCTGGCCAGCCCCAGCATTTT.

In this sample, this clonotype turned up many times. The genes are TRBV5-1 and TRBJ2-5; 8 nucleotides match TRBD1. The J segment lost 5 bases and the V segment lost 4 bases, leaving 10 bases of the junction unmatched. CDR1 and CDR2 from the germline V gene are SGHRS and YFSETQ. The CDR3 has 15 residues. CDR3 loop: CASSTSDRGGETQYF. The DNA for the CDR3 is TGCGCCAGCAGCACCTCAGACAGGGGAGGCGAGACCCAGTACTTC.

This clonotype showed up just a few times. V is TRBV28 and J is TRBJ2-1, with 11 bases that match TRBD2. V was pared by 6 bases and J by 4 bases, with 11 bases of the junction left unmatched. CDR1 and CDR2 (germline): MDHEN, SYDVKM. This CDR3 region has 17 residues. CDR3 nucleotides: TGTGCCAGCAGAACCACTCAAGGACTAGCGGGTTACAATGAGCAGTTCTTC. Protein: CASRTTQGLAGYNEQFF.